The clone carrying this TCR beta chain was observed a few times. Its target is not known. Germline values: CDR1 MGHDK, CDR2 SYGVNS. The CDR3 runs to 13 residues. Between the trimmed V and J ends, which lost 4 bases and 4 bases, there was a span of 10 bases. The data were obtained in a study of CD8+ T cells in alopecia areata. Study-level information: Those patients who were treated received oral tofacitinib, which was given at 5 to 10 mg twice daily for moderate-to-severe alopecia areata. The investigators scored severity in treated patients by the percentage of affected scalp area. Tofacitinib ran 6 to 18 months, followed by 6 months off drug.

Treatment in this sample: oral pan-JAK inhibitor, 5-10 mg twice daily. Sequencing templates came from extracted RNA that was reverse transcribed into cDNA. Here immunoSEQ multiplex PCR was the method, and the copy in TCRdb shows in-frame clones only, minus some. This sample carries around 100,000 clones, roughly 50% of them seen once, and the ten largest clones take approximately 12%. Findings and caveats of the study: The study found higher clonality in lesional than normal scalp, especially in alopecia totalis/universalis.

Sequenced material: CD8+ T cells sorted from blood, taken at week 24, from a patient treated with tofacitinib. This sequence joins TRBV25-1 and TRBJ1-2; D perhaps matches TRBD1 (5 bases). The TCR originated in a human donor with alopecia areata. In DNA, the CDR3 is TGTGCCAGCAGTGTGGACACGATCTATGGCTACACCTTC. As protein: CASSVDTIYGYTF.